The 20 T cell receptor beta chains reported below all come from one sample, sequenced in a study of T cells in Graves' hyperthyroidism and ophthalmopathy (dated by TCRdb to about 2019). Receptor libraries were prepared by multiplex PCR. Sequencing took place on an Illumina HiSeq 2000. Amplification of TCR beta CDR3 regions was carried out from RNA transcripts. The first round of RT-PCR for the TCR CDR3 was performed with the HTBI primer set and the Qiagen OneStep RT-PCR kit. The public reads were run again by TCRdb, first through fastp at Q25 and then through MiXCR, and only productive beta chains were kept. Identical CDR3 protein sequences are pooled into one entry, listed with their most common genes and DNA. For this sample the table gives 660,000 or so distinct CDR3 sequences, of which less than 25% were detected only once. Under 35% of the sample goes to the ten largest clones. Sample: blood. These receptors all come from a man younger than 45 with Graves' ophthalmopathy.

The rearrangement links TRBV3-1 to TRBJ2-3, with D unclear. The CDR3 contains 17 residues. CDR1 and CDR2 (germline): LGHDT, YNNKEL (reference sequence). The V end was cut by 0 bases, the J end by 2 bases, with 15 bases between. Written as DNA, the CDR3 is TGTGCCAGCAGCCAAGATCGGCCCCCGTCCCCCACAGATACGCAGTATTTT. As protein: CASSQDRPPSPTDTQYF.

The chain uses TRBV27 and TRBJ2-1; 8 bases map to TRBD2. Germline CDR1 MNHEY, CDR2 SMNVEV (reference sequence). V lost 8 bases, J lost 7 bases, and 16 bases stayed unmatched. The CDR3 covers 16 residues. Here the CDR3 reads CASSGEAGTGGNEQFF. The CDR3 DNA is TGTGCCAGCTCAGGGGAGGCGGGCACGGGGGGGAATGAGCAGTTCTTC.

A word on this clonotype: It may be a read error: a sequence one base away is much more abundant. The chain uses TRBV20-1 and TRBJ2-3; 7 nucleotides align to TRBD2. This CDR3 spans 15 amino acids. CDR1 DFQATT and CDR2 SNEGSKA come from the germline V gene (reference sequence). Trimming removed 3 bases from V and 2 bases from J; junction bases left unmatched: 8. CDR3 DNA: TGCAGTGCTAGCGGGGCTAGCGGACTCACAGATACGCAGTATTTT. This encodes CSASGASGLTDTQYF.

This clonotype was counted only a few times. The chain combines TRBV6-2 or TRBV6-3 with TRBJ1-4; D gene unclear. The CDR3 has 16 amino acids. Germline CDR1 is MNHEY and CDR2 is SVGEGT. V gave up 6 bases and J gave up 0 bases, with 14 bases separating them. DNA for the CDR3: TGTGCCAGCAGACCGAGGGCGGGCGCAACTAATGAAAAACTGTTTTTT. Encoded protein: CASRPRAGATNEKLFF.

The gene calls are TRBV12-3 or TRBV12-4 and TRBJ2-4; 8 bases are shared with TRBD1. With 7 bases clipped from V and 0 bases from J, the junction kept 8 bases outside the gene matches. The CDR3 covers 16 residues. The CDR3 is CASIAGTGLAKNIQYF. The CDR3 nucleotides read TGTGCCAGCATCGCCGGGACAGGACTAGCCAAAAACATTCAGTACTTC.

V and J are TRBV29-1 and TRBJ2-2; 8 nucleotides line up with TRBD2. CDR3 size: 15 residues. Trimming cost V 5 bases and J 1 base; bases outside gene matches: 6. CDR1 and CDR2 from the germline V gene are SQVTM and ANQGSEA. CDR3 residues: CSVRSTSGNTGELFF. In DNA form, the CDR3 reads TGCAGCGTTCGATCTACTAGCGGGAACACCGGGGAGCTGTTTTTT.

The CDR3 sequence is CASGQVYSNQPQHF. The CDR3 region has the DNA TGTGCCAGTGGACAGGTCTATAGCAATCAGCCCCAGCATTTT. The chain carries TRBV19 and TRBJ1-5; 7 bases align to TRBD1. The CDR3 has 14 residues. Germline V gene sequence: CDR1 LNHDA, CDR2 SQIVND (reference sequence). V was pared by 8 bases and J by 0 bases, with 4 bases of the junction left unmatched.

This sequence joins TRBV20-1 and TRBJ2-7; TRBD1 aligns across 8 bases. Germline lookup yields CDR1 DFQATT and CDR2 SNEGSKA (reference sequence). Germline trimming cut 6 bases from V and 6 bases from J; bases unmatched to any gene: 16. This CDR3 has 15 amino acids. CDR3 region: CSASDRGFGVGEQYF. For the CDR3, the DNA is TGCAGTGCCTCCGACAGGGGATTCGGTGTGGGCGAGCAGTACTTC.

This clonotype was detected many times. The rearrangement joins TRBV11-2 to TRBJ2-1, with TRBD2 as a possible D gene (6 bases). Germline V gene data show CDR1 as SGHAT and CDR2 as FQNNGV. There are 16 residues in the CDR3. Trimming stripped 1 base from V and 5 bases from J, with 15 bases between. The DNA of the CDR3 is TGTGCCAGCAGCTTAGTTTTTACGGGAGAGCACAATGAGCAGTTCTTC. This gives the protein CASSLVFTGEHNEQFF.

This clonotype was counted ten times or more. The chain recombines TRBV2 with TRBJ2-5; D not resolved. The V gene's germline CDR1 is SNHLY and CDR2 FYNNEI. V lost 3 bases and J 5 bases, leaving 10 bases between the germline ends. The CDR3 has 13 residues. CDR3 residues: CASSDSPRETQYF. DNA of the CDR3: TGTGCCAGCAGTGACAGCCCAAGGGAGACCCAGTACTTC.

This clonotype was observed a handful of times. The V call is TRBV19, the J call TRBJ2-1; the D gene is possibly TRBD2 (6 bases). The CDR3 has 14 amino acids. V shed 7 bases and J shed 7 bases, with 17 bases lying between them. Looked up from germline, CDR1 is LNHDA and CDR2 is SQIVND (reference sequence). CDR3: CASTKRGAINEQFF. DNA for the CDR3: TGTGCCAGTACAAAACGCGGGGCGATTAATGAGCAGTTCTTC.

The chain links TRBV25-1 to TRBJ2-3; no clear D gene. CDR1 is MGHDK, CDR2 SYGVNS, per germline. The CDR3 consists of 16 residues. With 0 bases removed from V and 0 bases from J, the gap between germline ends came to 10 bases. The CDR3 protein is CASSEYRLHSTDTQYF. CDR3 coding DNA: TGTGCCAGCAGTGAATACCGACTTCATAGCACAGATACGCAGTATTTT.

Ten or more counts support this clonotype. V usage is TRBV18 and J usage is TRBJ1-4; D unresolved. The CDR3 contains 14 residues. Trimming pared 1 base from V and 5 bases from J, leaving 8 bases between. Germline lookup yields CDR1 KGHSH and CDR2 LQKENI. The CDR3 reads CASSPLRSNEKLFF. CDR3 sequence (DNA): TGTGCCAGCTCACCACTCCGTTCAAATGAAAAACTGTTTTTT.

This clonotype has just a few counts. The chain has TRBV14 and TRBJ2-1; 9 positions match TRBD2. The CDR3 sequence is 23 residues long. Germline CDR1 SGHDN, CDR2 FVKESK. V trimming: 0 bases; J trimming: 0 bases; junction bases outside the gene matches: 21. The CDR3 sequence: CASSQDGGRPGLALRSSYNEQFF. In nucleotides, the CDR3 is TGTGCCAGCAGCCAAGATGGGGGCAGACCGGGACTAGCCCTGCGGAGCTCCTACAATGAGCAGTTCTTC.

This rearrangement joins TRBV27 to TRBJ2-1, with 11 bases matching TRBD1. J was trimmed by 6 bases and V by 4 bases; bases with no gene match: 5. The length of the CDR3 is 15 residues. Germline V CDR1 and CDR2: MNHEY, SMNVEV (reference sequence). The CDR3 region has the DNA TGTGCCAGCAGTTACGCGGACAGGGGGCGCAATGAGCAGTTCTTC. It encodes CASSYADRGRNEQFF.

This rearrangement joins TRBV6-1 to TRBJ2-1; D remains ambiguous. The CDR3 spans 12 residues. V was pared by 6 bases and J by 4 bases, with 7 bases between. Germline assignment: CDR1 MNHNS and CDR2 SASEGT. The CDR3 region is CASRGPYNEQFF. The CDR3 DNA is TGTGCCAGCAGGGGCCCTTACAATGAGCAGTTCTTC.

This clonotype has more than one count but fewer than ten. V is TRBV28 and J is TRBJ2-7; perhaps TRBD2 as D (5 bases). Germline CDR1 reads MDHEN; CDR2 reads SYDVKM. Trimming left V 5 bases short and J 7 bases short, with 18 bases between. The CDR3 extends over 14 amino acids. The CDR3 region has the DNA TGTGCCAGCAGTACTATACGGCAGACGGGAGAGCAGTACTTC. It is translated as CASSTIRQTGEQYF.

This clonotype was seen a handful of times. V usage is TRBV20-1 and J usage is TRBJ1-4; TRBD1 agrees at 9 bases. CDR1 is DFQATT, CDR2 SNEGSKA, per germline (reference sequence). V dropped 5 bases and J dropped 3; count of bases not matched to a gene: 1. CDR3 size: 13 residues. CDR3 in DNA: TGCAGTGCTCGGACAGGGGCTAATGAAAAACTGTTTTTT. Its protein product is CSARTGANEKLFF.

This clonotype showed up just a few times. The chain recombines TRBV5-1 with TRBJ2-3; D may match TRBD1 or TRBD2 (5 bases each). The CDR3 loop spans 14 amino acids. V dropped 2 bases and J dropped 6 bases, with 13 bases sitting between them. CDR1 is SGHRS and CDR2 is YFSETQ in the germline V gene. The CDR3 sequence: CASSFSSGTDTQYF. For the CDR3, the DNA is TGCGCCAGCAGCTTTTCCTCAGGGACGGATACGCAGTATTTT.

This clonotype has only a few counts. The gene calls are TRBV12-3 or TRBV12-4 and TRBJ1-2, with D unclear. V dropped 7 bases and J dropped 6 bases, with 15 bases sitting between them. CDR3 size: 13 residues. CDR3 in amino acids: CASTEVFHDGYTF. DNA for the CDR3: TGTGCCAGCACCGAGGTATTTCACGATGGCTACACCTTC.